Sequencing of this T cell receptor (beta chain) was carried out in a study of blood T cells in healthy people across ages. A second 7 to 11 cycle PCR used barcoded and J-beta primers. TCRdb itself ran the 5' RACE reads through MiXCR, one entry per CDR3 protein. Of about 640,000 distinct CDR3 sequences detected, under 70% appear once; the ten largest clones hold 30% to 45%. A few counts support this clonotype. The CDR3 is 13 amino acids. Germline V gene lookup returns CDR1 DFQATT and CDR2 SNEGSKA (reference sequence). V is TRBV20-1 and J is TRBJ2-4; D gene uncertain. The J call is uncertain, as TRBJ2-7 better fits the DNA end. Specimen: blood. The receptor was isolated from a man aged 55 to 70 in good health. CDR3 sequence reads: CSASGLLIPEQYF. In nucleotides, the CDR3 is TGCAGTGCTAGTGGCCTCCTAATACCCGAGCAGTACTTC.